The 30 T cell receptor beta chains below come from one sample, sequenced in a study of identical twins. In TCRdb, the 5' RACE reads were re-called with MiXCR into one record per CDR3 protein. The repertoire holds approximately 600,000 distinct CDR3 sequences, over 8.5% seen once, with approximately 3.2% in the top ten. The data also belong to a second study, concerning yellow fever vaccine responses in identical twins.

The sequencing input was PBMCs. These receptor sequences come from a woman aged 18-29 years in good health.

Of note for this clonotype: A read error is possible here, since a much larger clone lies one base away. CDR3 region: CASSLEPSGSTDTQCF. CDR3 nucleotide sequence: TGCGCCAGCAGCTTGGAGCCTAGCGGTAGCACAGATACGCAGTGTTTT. V gene TRBV5-1 combines with J gene TRBJ2-3; 7 bases fit TRBD2. The CDR3 spans 16 residues. The germline V gene has CDR1 SGHRS and CDR2 YFSETQ.

V and J are TRBV20-1 and TRBJ1-2; TRBD1 matches 8 bases. The CDR3 is 14 residues long. CDR1 and CDR2 (germline): DFQATT, SNEGSKA (reference sequence). Trimming removed 3 bases from V and 4 bases from J; junction bases left unmatched: 7. The CDR3 sequence is CSARGRGQGYGYTF. CDR3 bases: TGCAGTGCTAGGGGCAGGGGGCAGGGCTATGGCTACACCTTC.

This clonotype appeared a few times. CDR3 residues: CASSLLGSGELFF. The CDR3 DNA is TGTGCCAGCAGTTTATTGGGGAGCGGGGAGCTGTTTTTT. The chain carries TRBV12-3 or TRBV12-4 and TRBJ2-2; tentatively, D is TRBD2 (5 bases). This CDR3 comprises 13 residues. V lost 2 bases, J lost 7 bases, and 8 bases lay in between.

In this sample, this clonotype turned up a few times. The J gene is TRBJ2-1, the V gene TRBV25-1, with 11 bases lining up with TRBD1. V lost 0 bases, J lost 10 bases, and 5 bases stayed unmatched. Per germline, CDR1 MGHDK and CDR2 SYGVNS. The CDR3 contains 15 residues. The CDR3 reads CASSEYSGQGGEQFF. The CDR3 bases are TGTGCCAGCAGTGAATATTCGGGACAGGGGGGCGAGCAGTTCTTC.

This clonotype was counted a few times. The J gene is TRBJ2-7, the V gene TRBV10-3; D is unresolved. CDR1 is ENHRY and CDR2 is SYGVKD in the germline V gene. The CDR3 is 14 amino acids. V was cut by 0 bases and J by 6 bases, with 12 bases left in between. The CDR3 protein is CAISESGSPTEQYF. The CDR3 DNA reads as TGTGCCATCAGTGAGTCGGGCAGTCCTACCGAGCAGTACTTC.

This sequence joins TRBV11-1 and TRBJ2-3, with 12 bases identical to TRBD2. J lost 0 bases, V lost 4 bases, and 5 bases had no gene match. CDR1 SGHAT and CDR2 FQDESV come from the germline V gene (reference sequence). This CDR3 contains 17 residues. The CDR3 is CASSSTSGGLSTDTQYF. The CDR3, as DNA: TGTGCCAGCAGCTCGACTAGCGGGGGACTTAGCACAGATACGCAGTATTTT.

At least ten counts were recorded for this clonotype. CDR3 residues: CASSDGSTGGGYNEQFF. The CDR3, as DNA: TGTGCCAGCAGCGATGGATCCACGGGCGGGGGATACAATGAGCAGTTCTTC. The chain is built from TRBV7-9 and TRBJ2-1; 7 positions agree with TRBD2. With 5 bases clipped from V and 4 bases from J, the junction kept 14 bases outside the gene matches. The CDR3 has 17 amino acids. CDR1 is SEHNR and CDR2 is FQNEAQ in the germline V gene (reference sequence).

This clonotype was picked up a small number of times. The chain combines TRBV20-1 with TRBJ2-7; D is perhaps TRBD1 or TRBD2 (6 bases each). CDR3 length equals 15 residues. Between the trimmed V and J ends, which lost 0 bases and 5 bases, there was a span of 17 bases. CDR1 and CDR2 (germline): DFQATT, SNEGSKA (reference sequence). CDR3 coding DNA: TGCAGTGCTAGAGATCTCGAGGGGGGTTTGAACGAGCAGTACTTC. It is translated as CSARDLEGGLNEQYF.

The chain joins TRBV6-5 to TRBJ2-3; possibly TRBD2 for D (6 bases). With 3 bases removed from V and 2 bases from J, the gap between germline ends came to 12 bases. This CDR3 spans 15 amino acids. Germline V CDR1 and CDR2: MNHEY, SVGAGI. The CDR3 nucleotides are TGTGCCAGCAGTTATGGCGGGGCCAACACAGATACGCAGTATTTT. Translated: CASSYGGANTDTQYF.

This clonotype occurred a few times. The V call is TRBV7-9, the J call TRBJ2-3; tentative D call: TRBD2 (5 bases). The CDR3 sequence is 15 residues long. Trimming pared 5 bases from V and 2 bases from J, leaving 14 bases between. Germline V gene sequence: CDR1 SEHNR, CDR2 FQNEAQ (reference sequence). The CDR3 here is CASSIISGITDTQYF. The CDR3 DNA follows: TGTGCCAGCAGCATCATCTCGGGGATCACAGATACGCAGTATTTT.

The chain is built from TRBV9 and TRBJ2-5; D unclear. The V and J ends lost 0 bases and 3 bases respectively, with 12 bases between them. The germline V gene has CDR1 SGDLS and CDR2 YYNGEE. The CDR3 runs to 15 residues. The chain's CDR3 is CASSVESVDKETQYF. For the CDR3, the DNA is TGTGCCAGCAGCGTAGAGTCTGTGGATAAAGAGACCCAGTACTTC.

This clonotype was seen a handful of times. The genes are TRBV7-8 and TRBJ2-6; the D is unclear. V was pared by 1 base and J by 0 bases, with 7 bases between. Germline CDR1 reads SGHVS; CDR2 reads FQNEAQ. The CDR3 length is 16 residues. The CDR3 reads CASSLVGRSGANVLTF. The CDR3 nucleotides are TGTGCCAGCAGCTTAGTTGGTCGCTCTGGGGCCAACGTCCTGACTTTC.

The sample holds many counts of this clonotype. The chain couples TRBV7-2 to TRBJ2-5, with 16 bases aligning to TRBD2. This CDR3 contains 17 residues. Unmatched junction bases numbered 2, after V lost 2 bases and J lost 2 bases. CDR1 and CDR2 from the germline V gene are SGHTA and FQGNSA. The CDR3 region has the DNA TGTGCCAGCAGCTTATGGGGACTAGCGGGAGGGCAAGAGACCCAGTACTTC. Translated: CASSLWGLAGGQETQYF.

J is TRBJ1-2 and V is TRBV7-9; D is unresolved. V was pared by 8 bases and J by 0 bases, with 7 bases between. The CDR3 consists of 12 residues. In germline, CDR1 is SEHNR, CDR2 FQNEAQ (reference sequence). In nucleotides, the CDR3 is TGTGCCAGCTGCGACACTAACTATGGCTACACCTTC. Translating it yields CASCDTNYGYTF.

This clonotype occurred many times. The rearrangement joins TRBV7-2 to TRBJ2-5; 7 bases fit TRBD1. The CDR3 has 15 residues. V dropped 0 bases and J dropped 4; count of bases not matched to a gene: 5. Germline V gene sequence: CDR1 SGHTA, CDR2 FQGNSA. The CDR3 spells CASSLAKGAVETQYF. The CDR3 coding sequence is TGTGCCAGCAGCTTAGCTAAGGGGGCAGTAGAGACCCAGTACTTC.

This clonotype showed up many times. CDR3: CASSLGGGSQPQHF. For the CDR3, the DNA is TGTGCCAGCAGTTTAGGGGGAGGTTCTCAGCCCCAGCATTTT. The V gene is TRBV12-3 or TRBV12-4, the J gene TRBJ1-5; D not certain. Trimming stripped 1 base from V and 6 bases from J, with 10 bases between. The CDR3 sequence is 14 residues long.

J is TRBJ2-1 and V is TRBV6-4; tentative D call: TRBD2 (6 bases). The CDR3 is 18 residues long. Trimming pared 3 bases from V and 3 bases from J, leaving 21 bases between. Germline V gene data show CDR1 as MRHNA and CDR2 as SNTAGT. The CDR3 reads CASSEMGSEGGGYNEQFF. Written as DNA, the CDR3 is TGTGCCAGCAGTGAGATGGGGAGTGAGGGAGGCGGCTACAATGAGCAGTTCTTC.

This clonotype was detected ten times or more. J is TRBJ2-7 and V is TRBV7-9; 8 bases fit TRBD1. Looked up from germline, CDR1 is SEHNR and CDR2 is FQNEAQ (reference sequence). CDR3 length equals 14 residues. Trimming took 5 bases from V and 2 from J; bases not matched to a gene: 5. The CDR3 spells CASSHRDRPYEQYF. CDR3 DNA sequence: TGTGCCAGCAGCCACCGGGACAGGCCCTACGAGCAGTACTTC.

This clonotype turned up a few times. The chain is built from TRBV6-1 and TRBJ2-5, with a weak D call TRBD1 (6 bases). The germline V gene has CDR1 MNHNS and CDR2 SASEGT. The CDR3 consists of 13 residues. With 8 bases removed from V and 7 bases from J, the gap between germline ends came to 17 bases. The CDR3 DNA reads TGTGCCAGCCAGAGGGGGAAGGGCGGGACCCAGTACTTC. Translated: CASQRGKGGTQYF.

This clonotype was seen repeatedly, ten times or more. The rearrangement joins TRBV4-1 to TRBJ2-3; D possibly corresponds to TRBD1 (6 bases). V lost 0 bases to trimming and J lost 4 bases, with 8 bases between them. This CDR3 contains 14 residues. In germline, CDR1 is MGHRA, CDR2 YSYEKL. DNA of the CDR3: TGCGCCAGCAGCCAAGAGACAGGCGCAGATACGCAGTATTTT. This sequence encodes CASSQETGADTQYF.

The chain couples TRBV20-1 to TRBJ2-5; 7 nucleotides line up with TRBD2. The CDR3 sequence is 13 residues long. Germline V gene sequence: CDR1 DFQATT, CDR2 SNEGSKA (reference sequence). The ends lost 3 bases at V and 13 bases at J; junction bases unmatched: 14. The CDR3 here is CSASPLASGMLYF. DNA for the CDR3: TGCAGTGCTAGCCCACTGGCAAGCGGGATGCTGTACTTC.

The chain employs TRBV12-3 or TRBV12-4 and TRBJ2-7; the D is unclear. The CDR3 extends over 14 amino acids. V lost 8 bases, J lost 0 bases, and 14 bases lay in between. The chain's CDR3 is CASQPELTSYEQYF. The CDR3 coding sequence is TGTGCCAGCCAACCCGAACTAACCTCCTACGAGCAGTACTTC.

The chain recombines TRBV15 with TRBJ1-2; D unclear. V lost 0 bases and J 3 bases, leaving 11 bases between the germline ends. The CDR3 length is 15 residues. The germline CDR1 and CDR2 sequences are LNHNV and YYDKDF (reference sequence). Here the CDR3 DNA reads TGTGCCACCAGCAGAGAGTTCGGACGGGACTATGGCTACACCTTC. This codes for CATSREFGRDYGYTF.

In this sample, this clonotype turned up many times. The V and J genes are TRBV12-3 or TRBV12-4 and TRBJ1-2; no clear D. This CDR3 has 11 amino acids. V shed 8 bases and J shed 8 bases, with 12 bases lying between them. The DNA for the CDR3 is TGTGCCAGCGGATACGAGTACGGCTACACCTTC. It specifies CASGYEYGYTF.

This clonotype was detected a few times. The chain recombines TRBV6-1 with TRBJ2-2; perhaps TRBD1 as D (5 bases). Germline CDR1 is MNHNS and CDR2 is SASEGT. The length of the CDR3 is 15 residues. Trimming removed 7 bases from V and 2 bases from J, with 14 bases in between. The CDR3 DNA reads TGTGCCAGCAAGTCTAACAGGATTAACACCGGGGAGCTGTTTTTT. It codes for CASKSNRINTGELFF.

The sample holds a few counts of this clonotype. The chain has TRBV29-1 and TRBJ2-1, with TRBD1 as a possible D gene (5 bases). Trimming left V 8 bases short and J 3 bases short, with 11 bases between. The CDR3 runs to 12 residues. CDR1 and CDR2 from the germline V gene are SQVTM and ANQGSEA. The CDR3 DNA reads TGCAGCACCTTCGACAGCTACAATGAGCAGTTCTTC. It translates to CSTFDSYNEQFF.

This clonotype was recorded a few times. The chain recombines TRBV6-1 with TRBJ2-7, with TRBD2 matching 11 bases. The J segment lost 4 bases and the V segment lost 5 bases, leaving 4 bases of the junction unmatched. Germline loops: CDR1 MNHNS, CDR2 SASEGT. This CDR3 comprises 14 residues. CDR3 DNA sequence: TGTGCCAGCAGTATAACTAGCGGGGGTTACGAGCAGTACTTC. Translated: CASSITSGGYEQYF.

There are a few counts of this clonotype. The rearrangement uses TRBV20-1 and TRBJ1-4; D is unclear. Germline lookup yields CDR1 DFQATT and CDR2 SNEGSKA (reference sequence). V was cut by 7 bases and J by 7 bases, with 13 bases left in between. The length of the CDR3 is 12 residues. The CDR3 region has the DNA TGCAGTGTTGAGGCGGGGTCTGAAAAACTGTTTTTT. Protein product: CSVEAGSEKLFF.

This clonotype was seen repeatedly, ten times or more. The V and J genes are TRBV12-3 or TRBV12-4 and TRBJ2-7; D perhaps matches TRBD1 (6 bases). Trimming took 1 base from V and 5 from J, leaving 15 bases between them. This CDR3 contains 15 residues. CDR3 in amino acids: CASSLVGWGLDEQYF. In DNA, the CDR3 is TGTGCCAGCAGTTTAGTAGGATGGGGGCTCGACGAGCAGTACTTC.

With regard to this clonotype: One base away lies a much larger clone, so this may be a sequencing read error. The chain employs TRBV11-2 and TRBJ2-7; a weak D match, TRBD1 (6 bases). The CDR3 has 16 residues. The germline gives CDR1 SGHAT, CDR2 FQNNGV. V dropped 3 bases and J dropped 0 bases, with 15 bases sitting between them. CDR3 protein: CASSLECTGNSYEQYF. The CDR3 bases are TGTGCCAGCAGCTTGGAGTGCACAGGGAACTCCTACGAGCAGTACTTC.